The 15 T cell receptor beta chains presented below share a single source sample, sequenced in a study of PD-1 blockade in mismatch repair-deficient tumors. Data came from immunoSEQ multiplex PCR; TCRdb stores just in-frame clones and leaves some out. The data contain about 19,000 clones, over 75% of them singletons. Sample: PBMCs, taken 52 weeks after starting pembrolizumab. The receptors were sampled from an adult with mismatch repair-deficient cancer.

This clone has only a few counts. This chain joins TRBV7-9 and TRBJ1-1; maybe TRBD1 (6 bases). This CDR3 spans 14 amino acids. The V and J ends lost 4 bases and 0 bases respectively, with 9 bases between them. The germline V gene encodes CDR1 SEHNR and CDR2 FQNEAQ (reference sequence). The CDR3: CASSSDSMNTEAFF. In DNA, the CDR3 is TGTGCCAGCAGCTCGGACAGCATGAACACTGAAGCTTTCTTT.

The rearrangement uses TRBV6-5 and TRBJ2-5; D might be TRBD1 (6 bases). This CDR3 region has 13 residues. The V gene lost 4 bases and the J gene lost 5 bases, with 11 bases spanning the gap. From germline, CDR1 is MNHEY and CDR2 SVGAGI. The CDR3 DNA reads TGTGCCAGCAGTTTCATACAGGGTGAGACCCAGTACTTC. Its translation: CASSFIQGETQYF.

The gene calls are TRBV5-1 and TRBJ1-6; D is uncertain. V was cut by 4 bases and J by 0 bases, with 5 bases left in between. The CDR3 extends over 14 amino acids. Germline-derived CDR1 and CDR2 are SGHRS and YFSETQ. CDR3 residues: CASSTSSYNSPLHF. For the CDR3, the DNA is TGCGCCAGCAGCACGAGCTCCTATAATTCACCCCTCCACTTT.

This chain uses TRBV9 with TRBJ2-7; D gene uncertain. The V end was cut by 4 bases, the J end by 3 bases, with 14 bases between. CDR3 length: 14 residues. Germline-derived CDR1 and CDR2 are SGDLS and YYNGEE. CDR3 region: CASSPRRLNYEQYF. In DNA form, the CDR3 reads TGTGCCAGCAGCCCTCGTAGACTTAACTACGAGCAGTACTTC.

The J gene is TRBJ2-7, the V gene TRBV5-1, with 10 bases that match TRBD2. V shed 0 bases and J 4 bases; nucleotides not matched to a gene: 7. Germline CDR1 and CDR2: SGHRS and YFSETQ. The CDR3 spans 16 residues. The DNA of the CDR3 is TGCGCCAGCAGCTTGGGGTTAGCGGGAGGCCATTACGAGCAGTACTTC. It yields the protein CASSLGLAGGHYEQYF.

The chain employs TRBV30 and TRBJ2-6; 10 bases align to TRBD1. This CDR3 has 20 amino acids. V lost 0 bases to trimming and J lost 4 bases; unmatched junction nucleotides: 15. Germline V lookup: CDR1 GTSNPN, CDR2 SVGIG (reference sequence). The CDR3 coding sequence is TGTGCCTGGAGTGTGAAAAGAGGACAGGGGGTCGCGTGGGGGGCCAACGTCCTGACTTTC. Its protein is CAWSVKRGQGVAWGANVLTF.

The chain links TRBV7-2 to TRBJ2-5, with 8 bases aligning to TRBD2. Germline V lookup: CDR1 SGHTA, CDR2 FQGNSA. This CDR3 spans 14 amino acids. J gave up 2 bases and V 6 bases, and 5 bases lay outside the gene matches. The CDR3 DNA sequence: TGTGCCAGCAGTTTTAGCGGGGTTCAAGAGACCCAGTACTTC. Its protein is CASSFSGVQETQYF.

The gene calls are TRBV12-1 and TRBJ1-5; TRBD1, the table's D call, was not compared with the DNA. TRBV12-1 corresponds to a pseudogene. The CDR3 loop spans 15 amino acids. The CDR3 sequence is CASSLQGSRNQPQHF. In DNA, the CDR3 is TGTGCCAGCAGCTTACAGGGATCTCGCAATCAGCCCCAGCATTTT.

The chain couples TRBV28 to TRBJ2-4, with D perhaps TRBD1 (6 bases). Trimming left V 7 bases short and J 0 bases short, with 16 bases between. This CDR3 has 16 amino acids. Germline V gene sequence: CDR1 MDHEN, CDR2 SYDVKM. The CDR3 loop reads CASTPPGHVAKNIQYF. CDR3 in DNA: TGTGCCAGCACTCCCCCGGGACATGTAGCCAAAAACATTCAGTACTTC.

This clone has more than one count but fewer than ten. The J gene is TRBJ2-7, the V gene TRBV6-1, with TRBD2 matching over 13 bases. The CDR3 extends over 13 amino acids. In germline, CDR1 is MNHNS, CDR2 SASEGT. V gave up 10 bases and J gave up 4 bases; unmatched junction bases: 4. The CDR3 region is CATGLAGVYEQYF. The CDR3, as DNA: TGTGCCACCGGACTAGCGGGAGTTTACGAGCAGTACTTC.

This chain joins TRBV28 and TRBJ1-2; weak D call: TRBD1 (5 bases). The CDR3 contains 13 residues. V was trimmed by 6 bases and J by 2 bases, leaving 10 bases between them. The V gene's germline CDR1 is MDHEN and CDR2 SYDVKM. The CDR3 here is CASRSGGNYGYTF. For the CDR3, the DNA is TGTGCCAGCAGGTCTGGGGGGAACTATGGCTACACCTTC.

V and J are TRBV4-1 and TRBJ2-3, with a possible D match to TRBD2 (5 bases). Germline loops: CDR1 MGHRA, CDR2 YSYEKL. The CDR3 is 15 amino acids. V lost 0 bases and J 3 bases, leaving 10 bases between the germline ends. In DNA, the CDR3 is TGCGCCAGCAGCCAAGATCCCGGCGGGACAGATACGCAGTATTTT. Translated, it gives CASSQDPGGTDTQYF.

V is TRBV5-6 and J is TRBJ1-1, with 9 bases that match TRBD1. In germline, CDR1 is SGHDT, CDR2 YYEEEE. V lost 4 bases to trimming and J lost 3 bases; unmatched junction nucleotides: 7. The CDR3 is 15 residues long. In DNA form, the CDR3 reads TGTGCCAGCAGCCGTCCCGGGACAGGGTACACTGAAGCTTTCTTT. Translating it yields CASSRPGTGYTEAFF.

The chain couples TRBV18 to TRBJ1-2, with no clear D. V dropped 5 bases and J dropped 5 bases, with 12 bases sitting between them. Germline V gives CDR1 KGHSH, CDR2 LQKENI. The CDR3 contains 13 residues. The chain's CDR3 is CASSTTDGYGYTF. In DNA, the CDR3 is TGTGCCAGCTCAACAACCGACGGGTATGGCTACACCTTC.

This chain uses TRBV28 with TRBJ1-2; 8 nucleotides agree with TRBD1. CDR3 length equals 11 residues. J was trimmed by 8 bases and V by 4 bases; bases with no gene match: 0. Germline V gene data show CDR1 as MDHEN and CDR2 as SYDVKM. CDR3 amino acids: CASSSGGGYTF. The CDR3 nucleotides read TGTGCCAGCAGTTCAGGGGGCGGCTACACCTTC.